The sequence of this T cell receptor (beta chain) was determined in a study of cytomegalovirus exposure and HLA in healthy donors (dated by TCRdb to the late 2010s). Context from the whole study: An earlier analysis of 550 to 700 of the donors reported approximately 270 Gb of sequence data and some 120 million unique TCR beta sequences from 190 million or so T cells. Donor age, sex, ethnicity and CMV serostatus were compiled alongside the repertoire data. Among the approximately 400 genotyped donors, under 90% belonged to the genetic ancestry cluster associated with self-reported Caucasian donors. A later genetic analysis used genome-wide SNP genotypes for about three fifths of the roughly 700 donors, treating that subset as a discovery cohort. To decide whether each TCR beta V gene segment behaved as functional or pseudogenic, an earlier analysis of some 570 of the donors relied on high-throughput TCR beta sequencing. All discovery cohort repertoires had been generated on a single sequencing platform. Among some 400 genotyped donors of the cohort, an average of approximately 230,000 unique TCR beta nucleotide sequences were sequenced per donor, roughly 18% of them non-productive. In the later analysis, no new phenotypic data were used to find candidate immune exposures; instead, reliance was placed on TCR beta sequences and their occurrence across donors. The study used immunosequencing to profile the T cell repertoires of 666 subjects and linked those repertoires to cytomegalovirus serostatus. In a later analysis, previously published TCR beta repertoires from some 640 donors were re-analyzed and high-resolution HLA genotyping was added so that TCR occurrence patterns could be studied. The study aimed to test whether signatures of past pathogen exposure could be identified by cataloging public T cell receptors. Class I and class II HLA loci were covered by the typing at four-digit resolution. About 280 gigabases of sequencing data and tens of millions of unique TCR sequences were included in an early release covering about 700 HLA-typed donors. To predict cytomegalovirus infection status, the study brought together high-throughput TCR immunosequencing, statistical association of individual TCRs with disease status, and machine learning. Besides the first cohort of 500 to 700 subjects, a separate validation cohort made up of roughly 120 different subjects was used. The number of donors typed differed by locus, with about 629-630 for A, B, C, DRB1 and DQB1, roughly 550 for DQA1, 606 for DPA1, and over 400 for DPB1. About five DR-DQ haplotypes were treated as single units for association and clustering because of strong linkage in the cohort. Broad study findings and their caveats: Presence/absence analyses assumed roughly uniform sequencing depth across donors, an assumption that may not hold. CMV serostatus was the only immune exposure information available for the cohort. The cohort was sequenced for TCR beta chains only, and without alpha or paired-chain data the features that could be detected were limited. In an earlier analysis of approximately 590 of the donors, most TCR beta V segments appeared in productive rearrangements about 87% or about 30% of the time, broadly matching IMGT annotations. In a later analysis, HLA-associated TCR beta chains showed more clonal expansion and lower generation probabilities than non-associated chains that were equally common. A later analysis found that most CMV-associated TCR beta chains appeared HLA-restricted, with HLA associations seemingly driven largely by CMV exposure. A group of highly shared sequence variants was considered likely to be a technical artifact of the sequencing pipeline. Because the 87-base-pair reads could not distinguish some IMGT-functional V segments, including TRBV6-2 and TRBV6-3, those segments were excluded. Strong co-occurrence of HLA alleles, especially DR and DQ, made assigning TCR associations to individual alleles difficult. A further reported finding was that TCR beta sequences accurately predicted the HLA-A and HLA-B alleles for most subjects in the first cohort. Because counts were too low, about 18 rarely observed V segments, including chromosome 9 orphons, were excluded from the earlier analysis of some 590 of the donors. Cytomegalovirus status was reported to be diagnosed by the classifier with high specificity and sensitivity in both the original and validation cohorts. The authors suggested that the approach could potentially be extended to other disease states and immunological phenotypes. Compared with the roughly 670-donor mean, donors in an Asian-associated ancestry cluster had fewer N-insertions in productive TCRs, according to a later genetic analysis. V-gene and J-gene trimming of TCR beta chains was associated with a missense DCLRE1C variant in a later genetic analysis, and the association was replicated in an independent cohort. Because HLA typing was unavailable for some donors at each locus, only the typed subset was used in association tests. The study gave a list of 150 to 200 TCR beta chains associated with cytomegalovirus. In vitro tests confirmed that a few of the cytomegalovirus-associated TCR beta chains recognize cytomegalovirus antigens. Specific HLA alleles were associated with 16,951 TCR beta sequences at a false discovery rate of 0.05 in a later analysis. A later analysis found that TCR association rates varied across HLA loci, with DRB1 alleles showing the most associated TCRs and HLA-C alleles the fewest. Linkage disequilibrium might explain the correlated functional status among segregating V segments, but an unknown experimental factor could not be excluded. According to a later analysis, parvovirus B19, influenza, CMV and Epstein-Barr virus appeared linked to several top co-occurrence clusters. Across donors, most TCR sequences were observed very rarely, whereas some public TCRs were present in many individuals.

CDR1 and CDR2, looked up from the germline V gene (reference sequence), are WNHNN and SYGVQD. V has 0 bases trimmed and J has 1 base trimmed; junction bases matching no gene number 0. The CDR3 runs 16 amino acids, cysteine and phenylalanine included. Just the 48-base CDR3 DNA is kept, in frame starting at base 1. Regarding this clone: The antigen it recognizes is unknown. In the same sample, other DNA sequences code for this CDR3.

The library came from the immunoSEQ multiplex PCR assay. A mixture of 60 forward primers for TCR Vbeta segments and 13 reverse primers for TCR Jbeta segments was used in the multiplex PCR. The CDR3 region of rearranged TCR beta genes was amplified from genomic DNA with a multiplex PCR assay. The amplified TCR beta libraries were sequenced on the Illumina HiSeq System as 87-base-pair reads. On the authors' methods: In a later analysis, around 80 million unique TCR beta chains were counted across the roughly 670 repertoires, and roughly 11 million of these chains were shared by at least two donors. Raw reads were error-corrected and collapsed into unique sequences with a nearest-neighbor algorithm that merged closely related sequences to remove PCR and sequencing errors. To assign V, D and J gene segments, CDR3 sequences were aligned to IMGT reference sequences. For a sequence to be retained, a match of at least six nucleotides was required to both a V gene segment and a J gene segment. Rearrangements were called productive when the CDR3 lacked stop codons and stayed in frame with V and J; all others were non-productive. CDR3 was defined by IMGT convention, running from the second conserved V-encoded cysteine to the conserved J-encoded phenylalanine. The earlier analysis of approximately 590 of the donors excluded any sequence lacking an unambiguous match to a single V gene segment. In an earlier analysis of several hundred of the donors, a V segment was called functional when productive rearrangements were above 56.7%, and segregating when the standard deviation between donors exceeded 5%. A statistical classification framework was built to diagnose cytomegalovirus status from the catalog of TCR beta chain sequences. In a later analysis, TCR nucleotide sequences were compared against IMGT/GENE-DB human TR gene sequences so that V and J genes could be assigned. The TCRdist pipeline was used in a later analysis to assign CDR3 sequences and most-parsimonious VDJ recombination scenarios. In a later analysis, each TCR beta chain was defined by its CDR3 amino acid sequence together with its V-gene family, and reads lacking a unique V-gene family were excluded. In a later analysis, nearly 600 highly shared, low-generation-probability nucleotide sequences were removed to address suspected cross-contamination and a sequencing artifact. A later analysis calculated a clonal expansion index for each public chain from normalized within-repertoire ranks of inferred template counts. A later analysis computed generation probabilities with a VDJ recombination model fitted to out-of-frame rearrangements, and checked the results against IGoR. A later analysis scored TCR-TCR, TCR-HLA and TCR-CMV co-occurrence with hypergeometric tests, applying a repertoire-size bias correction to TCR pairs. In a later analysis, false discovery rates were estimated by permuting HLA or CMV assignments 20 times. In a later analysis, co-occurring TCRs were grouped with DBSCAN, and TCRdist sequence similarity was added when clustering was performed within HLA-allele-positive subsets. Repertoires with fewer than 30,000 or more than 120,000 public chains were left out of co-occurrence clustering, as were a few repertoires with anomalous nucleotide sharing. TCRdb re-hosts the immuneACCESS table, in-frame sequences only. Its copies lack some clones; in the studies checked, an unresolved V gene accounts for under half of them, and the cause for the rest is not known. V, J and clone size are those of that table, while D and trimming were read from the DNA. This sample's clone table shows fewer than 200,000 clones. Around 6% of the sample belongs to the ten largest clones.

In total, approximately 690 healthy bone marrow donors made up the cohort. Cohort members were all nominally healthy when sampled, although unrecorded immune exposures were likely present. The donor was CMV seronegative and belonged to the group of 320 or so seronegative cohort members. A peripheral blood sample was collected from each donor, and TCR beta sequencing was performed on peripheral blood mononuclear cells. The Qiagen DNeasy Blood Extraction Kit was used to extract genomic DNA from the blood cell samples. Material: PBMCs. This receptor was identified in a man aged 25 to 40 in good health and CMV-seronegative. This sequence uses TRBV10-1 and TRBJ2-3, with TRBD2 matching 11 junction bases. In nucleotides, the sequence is TGCGCCAGCAGTGAGTCGACTAGCGGGGGCACAGATACGCAGTATTTT. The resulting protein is CASSESTSGGTDTQYF.